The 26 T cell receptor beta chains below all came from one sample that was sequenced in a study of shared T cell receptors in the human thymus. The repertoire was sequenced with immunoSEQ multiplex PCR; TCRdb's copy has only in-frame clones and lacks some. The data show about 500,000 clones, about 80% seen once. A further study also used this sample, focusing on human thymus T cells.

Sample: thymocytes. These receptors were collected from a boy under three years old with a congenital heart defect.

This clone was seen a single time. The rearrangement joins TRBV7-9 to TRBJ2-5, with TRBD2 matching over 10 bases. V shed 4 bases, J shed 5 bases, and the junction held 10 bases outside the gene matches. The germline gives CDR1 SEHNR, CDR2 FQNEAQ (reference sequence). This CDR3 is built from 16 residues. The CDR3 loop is CASSSHEKAGGETQYF. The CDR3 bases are TGTGCCAGCAGCTCCCACGAGAAAGCGGGAGGGGAGACCCAGTACTTC. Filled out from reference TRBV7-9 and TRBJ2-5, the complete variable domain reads DTGVSQNPRHKITKRGQNVTFRCDPISEHNRLYWYRQTLGQGPEFLTYFQNEAQLEKSRLLSDRFSAERPKGSFSTLEIQRTEQGDSAMYLCASSSHEKAGGETQYFGPGTRLLVL.

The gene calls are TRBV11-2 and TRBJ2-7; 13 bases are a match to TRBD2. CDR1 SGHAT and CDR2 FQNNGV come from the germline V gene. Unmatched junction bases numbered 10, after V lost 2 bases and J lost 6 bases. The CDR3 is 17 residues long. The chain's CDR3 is CASSLPPGLAGEVEQYF. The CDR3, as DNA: TGTGCCAGCAGCTTACCCCCAGGACTAGCGGGAGAGGTCGAGCAGTACTTC.

For the CDR3, the DNA is TGTGCCAGTAGTCCCCGGGAGGGCCCAAACATTCAGTACTTC. Encoded protein: CASSPREGPNIQYF. The gene calls are TRBV19 and TRBJ2-4; TRBD2 matches 8 bases. The CDR3 length is 14 residues. The V and J ends lost 5 bases and 6 bases, in that order; junction bases with no gene match: 6. Germline CDR1 and CDR2: LNHDA and SQIVND (reference sequence). The full variable domain, its missing parts supplied by reference TRBV19 and TRBJ2-4, is DGGITQSPKYLFRKEGQNVTLSCEQNLNHDAMYWYRQDPGQGLRLIYYSQIVNDFQKGDIAEGYSVSREKKESFPLTVTSAQKNPTAFYLCASSPREGPNIQYFGAGTRLSVL.

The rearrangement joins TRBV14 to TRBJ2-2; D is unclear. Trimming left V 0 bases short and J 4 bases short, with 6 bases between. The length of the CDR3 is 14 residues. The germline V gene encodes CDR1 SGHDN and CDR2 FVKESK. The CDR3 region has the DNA TGTGCCAGCAGCCAAGATCCCAGCACCGGGGAGCTGTTTTTT. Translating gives CASSQDPSTGELFF.

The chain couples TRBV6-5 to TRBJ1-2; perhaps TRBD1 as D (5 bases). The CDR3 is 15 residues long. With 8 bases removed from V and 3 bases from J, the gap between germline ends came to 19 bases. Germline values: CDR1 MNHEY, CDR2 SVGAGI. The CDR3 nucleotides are TGTGCCAGCGGAAATCCAGGGCCTCGGGACTATGGCTACACCTTC. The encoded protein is CASGNPGPRDYGYTF.

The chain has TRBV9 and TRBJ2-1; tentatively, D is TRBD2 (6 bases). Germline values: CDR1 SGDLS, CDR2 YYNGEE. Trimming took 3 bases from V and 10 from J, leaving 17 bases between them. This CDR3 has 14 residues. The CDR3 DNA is TGTGCCAGCAGCGCGGGACTGGCGGCGGGGGAGCAGTTCTTC. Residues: CASSAGLAAGEQFF.

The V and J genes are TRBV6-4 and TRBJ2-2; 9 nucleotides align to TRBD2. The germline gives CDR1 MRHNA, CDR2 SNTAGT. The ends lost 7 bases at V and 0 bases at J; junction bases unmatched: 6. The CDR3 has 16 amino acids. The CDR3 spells CASKSSGRTNTGELFF. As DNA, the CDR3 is TGTGCCAGCAAGTCGAGCGGGAGGACGAACACCGGGGAGCTGTTTTTT.

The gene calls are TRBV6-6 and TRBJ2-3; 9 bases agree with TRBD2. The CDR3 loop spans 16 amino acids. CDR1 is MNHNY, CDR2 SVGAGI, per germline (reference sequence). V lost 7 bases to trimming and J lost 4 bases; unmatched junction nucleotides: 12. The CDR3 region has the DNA TGTGCCAGCACCCCCCGTGATAGCGGGAGATCAGATACGCAGTATTTT. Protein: CASTPRDSGRSDTQYF.

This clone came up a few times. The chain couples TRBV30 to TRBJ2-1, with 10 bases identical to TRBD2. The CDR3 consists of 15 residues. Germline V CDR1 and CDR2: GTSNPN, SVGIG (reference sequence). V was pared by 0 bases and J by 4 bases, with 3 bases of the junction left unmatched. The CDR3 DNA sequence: TGTGCCTGGAGTGTAGCGGGAGGGCCTTACAATGAGCAGTTCTTC. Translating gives CAWSVAGGPYNEQFF.

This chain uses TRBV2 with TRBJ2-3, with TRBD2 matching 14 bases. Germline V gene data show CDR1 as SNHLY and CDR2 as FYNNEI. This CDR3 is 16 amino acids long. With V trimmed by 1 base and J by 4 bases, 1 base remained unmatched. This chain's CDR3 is CASSEGLAGGPDTQYF. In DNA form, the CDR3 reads TGTGCCAGCAGTGAAGGACTAGCGGGAGGGCCAGATACGCAGTATTTT.

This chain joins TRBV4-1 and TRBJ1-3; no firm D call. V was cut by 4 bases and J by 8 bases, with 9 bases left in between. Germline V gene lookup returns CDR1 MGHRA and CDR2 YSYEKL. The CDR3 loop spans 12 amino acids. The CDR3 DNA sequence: TGCGCCAGCAGCCCGCCGGGAGACACCATATATTTT. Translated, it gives CASSPPGDTIYF.

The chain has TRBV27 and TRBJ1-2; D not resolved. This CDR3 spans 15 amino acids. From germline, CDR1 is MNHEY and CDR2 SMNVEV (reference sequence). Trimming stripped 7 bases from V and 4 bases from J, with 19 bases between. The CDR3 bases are TGTGCCAGCACCCCGTCGGGAGGGTATAGCTATGGCTACACCTTC. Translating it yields CASTPSGGYSYGYTF.

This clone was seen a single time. The CDR3, as DNA: TGTGCCAGCAGTGAAGGAGGGACTAGCATTTACGAGCAGTACTTC. Its translation: CASSEGGTSIYEQYF. This chain uses TRBV2 with TRBJ2-5, with TRBD2 matching 9 bases. The end of the DNA is better explained by TRBJ2-7, so the J call may be wrong. CDR3 length: 15 amino acids. The germline V gene has CDR1 SNHLY and CDR2 FYNNEI.

In nucleotides, the CDR3 is TGTGCCAGCAGCCAAGGGGCCGGGACAATCTACAATGAGCAGTTCTTC. Residues: CASSQGAGTIYNEQFF. The gene calls are TRBV14 and TRBJ2-1; TRBD1 might be the D (6 bases). V lost 1 base, J lost 3 bases, and 13 bases lay in between. The CDR3 spans 16 residues. Germline lookup yields CDR1 SGHDN and CDR2 FVKESK.

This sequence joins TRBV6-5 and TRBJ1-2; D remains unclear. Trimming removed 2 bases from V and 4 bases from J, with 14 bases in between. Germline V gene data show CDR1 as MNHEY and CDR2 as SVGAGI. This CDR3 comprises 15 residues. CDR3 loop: CASSYRGNEGYGYTF. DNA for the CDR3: TGTGCCAGCAGTTACCGGGGAAACGAAGGCTATGGCTACACCTTC.

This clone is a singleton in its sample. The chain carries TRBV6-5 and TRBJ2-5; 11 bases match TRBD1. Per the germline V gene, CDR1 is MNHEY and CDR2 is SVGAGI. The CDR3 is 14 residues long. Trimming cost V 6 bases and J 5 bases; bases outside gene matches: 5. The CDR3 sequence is CASRRDRGFETQYF. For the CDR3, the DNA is TGTGCCAGCAGACGGGACAGGGGGTTTGAGACCCAGTACTTC.

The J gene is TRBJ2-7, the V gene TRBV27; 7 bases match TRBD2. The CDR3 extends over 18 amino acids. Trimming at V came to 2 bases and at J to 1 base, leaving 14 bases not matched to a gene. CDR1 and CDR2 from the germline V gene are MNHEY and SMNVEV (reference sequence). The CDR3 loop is CASSLIPPNAGVSYEQYF. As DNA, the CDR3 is TGTGCCAGCAGTTTAATACCCCCCAACGCGGGGGTATCCTACGAGCAGTACTTC.

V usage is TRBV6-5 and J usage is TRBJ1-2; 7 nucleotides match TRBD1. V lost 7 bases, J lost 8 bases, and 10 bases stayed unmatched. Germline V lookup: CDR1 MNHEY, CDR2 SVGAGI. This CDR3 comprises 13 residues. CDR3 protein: CASTEYRGGGYTF. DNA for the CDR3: TGTGCCAGCACCGAATACAGGGGCGGAGGCTACACCTTC.

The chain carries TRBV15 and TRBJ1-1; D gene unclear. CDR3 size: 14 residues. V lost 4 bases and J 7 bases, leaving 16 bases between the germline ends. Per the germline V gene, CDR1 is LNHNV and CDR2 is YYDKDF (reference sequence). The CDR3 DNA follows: TGTGCCACCAGCAAAGACGTCCAGGAGGATGAAGCTTTCTTT. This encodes CATSKDVQEDEAFF. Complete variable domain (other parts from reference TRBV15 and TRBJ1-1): DAMVIQNPRYQVTQFGKPVTLSCSQTLNHNVMYWYQQKSSQAPKLLFHYYDKDFNNEADTPDNFQSRRPNTSFCFLDIRSPGLGDTAMYLCATSKDVQEDEAFFGQGTRLTVV.

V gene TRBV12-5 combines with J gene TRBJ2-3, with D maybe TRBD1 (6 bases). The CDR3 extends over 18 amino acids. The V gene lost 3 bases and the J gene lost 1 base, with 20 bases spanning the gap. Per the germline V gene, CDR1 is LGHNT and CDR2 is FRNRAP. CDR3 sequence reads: CASGFAIGDKLGTDTQYF. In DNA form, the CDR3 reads TGTGCTAGTGGTTTCGCCATTGGGGACAAGTTGGGCACAGATACGCAGTATTTT.

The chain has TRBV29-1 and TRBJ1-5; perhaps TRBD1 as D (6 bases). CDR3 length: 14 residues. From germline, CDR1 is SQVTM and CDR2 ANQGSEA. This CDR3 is CREKTGYSNQPQHF. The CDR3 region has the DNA TGCAGAGAAAAGACAGGATATAGCAATCAGCCCCAGCATTTT.

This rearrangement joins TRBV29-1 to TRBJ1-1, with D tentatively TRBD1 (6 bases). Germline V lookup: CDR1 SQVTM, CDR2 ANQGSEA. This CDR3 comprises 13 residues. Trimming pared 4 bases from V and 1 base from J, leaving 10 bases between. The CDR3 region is CSVVRGWNTEAFF. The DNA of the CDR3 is TGCAGCGTTGTCAGGGGATGGAACACTGAAGCTTTCTTT.

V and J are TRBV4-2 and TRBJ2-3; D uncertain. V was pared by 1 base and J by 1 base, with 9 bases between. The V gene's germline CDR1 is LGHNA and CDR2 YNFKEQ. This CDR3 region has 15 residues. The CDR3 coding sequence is TGTGCCAGCAGCCAAGTATTAGCCCGCACAGATACGCAGTATTTT. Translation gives CASSQVLARTDTQYF.

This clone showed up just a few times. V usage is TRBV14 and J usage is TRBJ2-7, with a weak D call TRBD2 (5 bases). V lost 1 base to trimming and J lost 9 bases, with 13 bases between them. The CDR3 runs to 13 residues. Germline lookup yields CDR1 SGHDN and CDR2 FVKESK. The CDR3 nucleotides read TGTGCCAGCAGCCAAGGTTTTGGGGAGAGGCAGTACTTC. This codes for CASSQGFGERQYF.

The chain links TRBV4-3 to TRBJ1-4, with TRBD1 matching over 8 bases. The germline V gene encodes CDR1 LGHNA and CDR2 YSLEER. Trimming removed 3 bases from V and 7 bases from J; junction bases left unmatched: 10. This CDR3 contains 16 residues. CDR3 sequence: CASSQRGQGAAEKLFF. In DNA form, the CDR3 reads TGCGCCAGCAGCCAGAGAGGTCAGGGGGCAGCTGAAAAACTGTTTTTT.

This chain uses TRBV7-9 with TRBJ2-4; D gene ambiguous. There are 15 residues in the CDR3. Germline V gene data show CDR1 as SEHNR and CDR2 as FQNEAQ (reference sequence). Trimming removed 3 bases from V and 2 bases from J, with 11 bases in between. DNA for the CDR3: TGTGCCAGCAGCTTTAGAGAGGTCACCAAAAACATTCAGTACTTC. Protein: CASSFREVTKNIQYF.